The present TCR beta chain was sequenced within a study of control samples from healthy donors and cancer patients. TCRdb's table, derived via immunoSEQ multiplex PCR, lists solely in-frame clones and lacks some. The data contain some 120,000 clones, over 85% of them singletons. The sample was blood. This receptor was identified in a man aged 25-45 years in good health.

DNA of the CDR3: TGTGCCAGCAGCTTCTGGGGGGGGACCCAGTACTTC. It yields the protein CASSFWGGTQYF. The chain recombines TRBV7-2 with TRBJ2-5; TRBD2 aligns across 7 bases. The CDR3 totals 12 residues. Germline CDR1 SGHTA, CDR2 FQGNSA. The trim removed 3 bases at V and 7 bases at J, leaving 2 bases unmatched.